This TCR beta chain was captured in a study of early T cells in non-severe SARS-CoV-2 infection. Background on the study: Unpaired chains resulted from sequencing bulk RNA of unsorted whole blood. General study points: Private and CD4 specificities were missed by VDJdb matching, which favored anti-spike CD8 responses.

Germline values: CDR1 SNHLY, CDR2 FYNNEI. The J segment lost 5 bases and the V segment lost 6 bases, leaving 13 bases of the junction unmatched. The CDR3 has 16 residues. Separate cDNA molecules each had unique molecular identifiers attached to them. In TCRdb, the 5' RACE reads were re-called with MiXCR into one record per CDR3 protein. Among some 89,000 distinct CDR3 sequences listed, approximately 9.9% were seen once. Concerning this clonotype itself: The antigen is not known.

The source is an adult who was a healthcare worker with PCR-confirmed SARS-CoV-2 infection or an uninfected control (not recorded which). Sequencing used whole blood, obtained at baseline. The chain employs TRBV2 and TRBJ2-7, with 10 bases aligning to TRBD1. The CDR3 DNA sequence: TGTGCCAGCAGCCTCGTATCGGGACAGGGGCTCCACGAGCAGTACTTC. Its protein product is CASSLVSGQGLHEQYF.